The rows below give T cell receptor beta chains drawn from one sample of a study of blood T cell repertoires in COVID-19. The repertoire was sequenced with immunoSEQ multiplex PCR; TCRdb's copy has only in-frame clones and lacks some. The table lists approximately 350,000 clones, more than 80% of them singletons, with 2.5% to 3.5% in the top ten. Sequenced: peripheral blood. These receptors originate from a woman in her 30s with COVID-19, enrolled during active disease. The CDR3 runs from the conserved cysteine through the conserved F or W. The D gene is left open where the match is weak. A clone size is listed for some rows: how often the clone was seen (once, few, many), or a class if it is expanded.

clone_size: once
v_call: TRBV2
j_call: TRBJ2-1
cdr3_length: 16
d_call: NA
cdr3_nt: TGTGCCAGCAGCCCCAGCGGGCGATACTCCTACAATGAGCAGTTCTTC
cdr3_aa: CASSPSGRYSYNEQFF

clone_size: once
v_call: TRBV27
j_call: TRBJ1-1
cdr3_length: 18
d_call: TRBD1
cdr3_nt: TGTGCCAGCAGTTTATTTGGTGGACAGGGCAGCCCCTGGGCTGAAGCTTTCTTT
cdr3_aa: CASSLFGGQGSPWAEAFF

clone_size: NA
v_call: TRBV2
j_call: TRBJ1-1
cdr3_length: 13
d_call: NA
cdr3_nt: TGTGCCAGCACCAGGGATACGAACACTGAAGCTTTCTTT
cdr3_aa: CASTRDTNTEAFF

clone_size: NA
v_call: TRBV10-2
j_call: TRBJ1-6
cdr3_length: 16
d_call: NA
cdr3_nt: TGCGCCAGCAGTGAGTCGCCACGGCGAGGTAATTCACCCCTCCACTTT
cdr3_aa: CASSESPRRGNSPLHF

clone_size: NA
v_call: TRBV30
j_call: TRBJ1-2
cdr3_length: 16
d_call: TRBD1
cdr3_nt: TGTGCCTGGAGTGATGGACAGGGGTCCTCTAACTATGGCTACACCTTC
cdr3_aa: CAWSDGQGSSNYGYTF

clone_size: once
v_call: TRBV12-5
j_call: TRBJ2-5
cdr3_length: 15
d_call: TRBD1
cdr3_nt: TGTGCTAGTGGTTTGGGGGCAGGGGGCGGAGAGACCCAGTACTTC
cdr3_aa: CASGLGAGGGETQYF

clone_size: NA
v_call: TRBV7-9
j_call: TRBJ2-5
cdr3_length: 14
d_call: NA
cdr3_nt: TGTGCCAGCAGCTTTACCACAGGGCTGGAGACCCAGTACTTC
cdr3_aa: CASSFTTGLETQYF

clone_size: once
v_call: TRBV5-1
j_call: TRBJ1-2
cdr3_length: 17
d_call: NA
cdr3_nt: TGCGCCAGCAGCTTGCTATTTCGGGCAGGGCCGGACTATGGCTACACCTTC
cdr3_aa: CASSLLFRAGPDYGYTF

clone_size: NA
v_call: TRBV12-5
j_call: TRBJ2-5
cdr3_length: 12
d_call: NA
cdr3_nt: TGTGCTAGTGGTTTGGCGGAAGAGACCCAGTACTTC
cdr3_aa: CASGLAEETQYF

clone_size: NA
v_call: TRBV10-3
j_call: TRBJ2-3
cdr3_length: 14
d_call: TRBD2
cdr3_nt: TGTGCCATCGCGGGGGGGACTAGCACAGATACGCAGTATTTT
cdr3_aa: CAIAGGTSTDTQYF

clone_size: NA
v_call: TRBV5-6
j_call: TRBJ1-5
cdr3_length: 13
d_call: TRBD1
cdr3_nt: TGTGCCAGCAGCTCAGGGGGCCTTCAGCCCCAGCATTTT
cdr3_aa: CASSSGGLQPQHF

clone_size: NA
v_call: TRBV9
j_call: TRBJ2-1
cdr3_length: 15
d_call: NA
cdr3_nt: TGTGCCAGCAGCGTCAGGGGGCGGGAGGGGAATGAGCAGTTCTTC
cdr3_aa: CASSVRGREGNEQFF

clone_size: NA
v_call: TRBV2
j_call: TRBJ1-5
cdr3_length: 14
d_call: TRBD1
cdr3_nt: TGTGCCAGCAGTGAGACGAGGGGGCGGTTGCCCCAGCATTTT
cdr3_aa: CASSETRGRLPQHF

clone_size: NA
v_call: TRBV7-9
j_call: TRBJ1-1
cdr3_length: 11
d_call: NA
cdr3_nt: TGTGCCAGCAGCTTAGTACGGGAAGCTTTCTTT
cdr3_aa: CASSLVREAFF

clone_size: few
v_call: TRBV2
j_call: TRBJ2-1
cdr3_length: 15
d_call: TRBD2
cdr3_nt: TGTGCCAGCAGTCTGTTTGGGGGGGGGACCAATGAGCAGTTCTTC
cdr3_aa: CASSLFGGGTNEQFF

clone_size: NA
v_call: TRBV7-2
j_call: TRBJ1-4
cdr3_length: 15
d_call: NA
cdr3_nt: TGTGCCAGCAGCTTCCGGCAGGGAGGCGGTGAAAAACTGTTTTTT
cdr3_aa: CASSFRQGGGEKLFF

clone_size: NA
v_call: TRBV7-9
j_call: TRBJ2-3
cdr3_length: 18
d_call: NA
cdr3_nt: TGTGCCAGCAGTCCCCACCCCCTAAGACAGCCCACAACAGATACGCAGTATTTT
cdr3_aa: CASSPHPLRQPTTDTQYF

clone_size: NA
v_call: TRBV5-6
j_call: TRBJ1-1
cdr3_length: 13
d_call: NA
cdr3_nt: TGTGCCAGCAGCCCCGTCAGCGGGTTGGAAGCTTTCTTT
cdr3_aa: CASSPVSGLEAFF

clone_size: NA
v_call: TRBV7-2
j_call: TRBJ2-1
cdr3_length: 17
d_call: TRBD2
cdr3_nt: TGTGCCAGCAGCCGGAGGACTAGCGGGAGAACTGCCAATGAGCAGTTCTTC
cdr3_aa: CASSRRTSGRTANEQFF

clone_size: NA
v_call: TRBV11-2
j_call: TRBJ2-3
cdr3_length: 11
d_call: NA
cdr3_nt: TGTGCCAGCAGTTCCACCGGGACGCAGTATTTT
cdr3_aa: CASSSTGTQYF

clone_size: NA
v_call: TRBV30
j_call: TRBJ1-1
cdr3_length: 12
d_call: TRBD1
cdr3_nt: TGTGCCTGGGGACAGGGACCCACTGAAGCTTTCTTT
cdr3_aa: CAWGQGPTEAFF

clone_size: once
v_call: TRBV4-1
j_call: TRBJ1-5
cdr3_length: 17
d_call: NA
cdr3_nt: TGCGCCAGCAGCCAAGAATGGGCCAGGGGAAGCAATCAGCCCCAGCATTTT
cdr3_aa: CASSQEWARGSNQPQHF

clone_size: NA
v_call: TRBV6-4
j_call: TRBJ2-5
cdr3_length: 20
d_call: TRBD2
cdr3_nt: TGTGCCAGCAGTGACCCTTCCTCGTCCAGAACTAGCGGGGTGGTGGAGACCCAGTACTTC
cdr3_aa: CASSDPSSSRTSGVVETQYF

clone_size: NA
v_call: TRBV18
j_call: TRBJ2-1
cdr3_length: 15
d_call: NA
cdr3_nt: TGTGCCAGCTCACCCGATAGGACCAACGGGGGTGAGCAGTTCTTC
cdr3_aa: CASSPDRTNGGEQFF

clone_size: few
v_call: TRBV6-5
j_call: TRBJ2-2
cdr3_length: 13
d_call: NA
cdr3_nt: TGTGCCAGCAGACCCCACTCACTAGGGGAGCTGTTTTTT
cdr3_aa: CASRPHSLGELFF

clone_size: NA
v_call: TRBV28
j_call: TRBJ2-7
cdr3_length: 15
d_call: NA
cdr3_nt: TGTGCCAGCAGCGGCGTGAGGGGGGGCACCTACGAGCAGTACTTC
cdr3_aa: CASSGVRGGTYEQYF

clone_size: once
v_call: TRBV19
j_call: TRBJ2-3
cdr3_length: 16
d_call: TRBD1
cdr3_nt: TGTGCCAGTAGTCGAGGCGGGACAGGAGGGTCAGATACGCAGTATTTT
cdr3_aa: CASSRGGTGGSDTQYF

clone_size: NA
v_call: TRBV28
j_call: TRBJ1-2
cdr3_length: 15
d_call: TRBD1
cdr3_nt: TGTGCCAGCAGTATTCCGGGACAGGGGTTGGACGGCTACACCTTC
cdr3_aa: CASSIPGQGLDGYTF

clone_size: NA
v_call: TRBV11-2
j_call: TRBJ2-1
cdr3_length: 17
d_call: NA
cdr3_nt: TGTGCCAGCACCCATTATCGAACCAGGGTTTCCTACAATGAGCAGTTCTTC
cdr3_aa: CASTHYRTRVSYNEQFF